The TCR beta chain under discussion was sequenced for a study of cytomegalovirus exposure and HLA in healthy donors (TCRdb year 2017). About the full investigation: In an earlier analysis of under 600 of the donors, about 270 Gb of sequence data and roughly 100 million unique TCR beta sequences from about 190 million T cells were reported. HLA typing included class I and class II loci at four-digit resolution. Donor age, sex, ethnicity and CMV serostatus were compiled alongside the repertoire data. Five DR-DQ haplotypes were handled as single units for association and clustering, since linkage in the cohort was strong. The number of donors typed differed by locus, with about 629-630 for A, B, C, DRB1 and DQB1, around 560 for DQA1, nearly 610 for DPA1, and approximately 470 for DPB1. The study aimed to test whether cataloging public T cell receptors could reveal signatures of past pathogen exposure. In a later genetic analysis, genome-wide SNP genotypes for about 55% of the roughly 700 donors were used, and that subset was treated as a discovery cohort. The T cell repertoires of under 750 subjects were profiled by immunosequencing and related to cytomegalovirus serostatus. To predict cytomegalovirus infection status, the study combined high-throughput TCR immunosequencing, statistical association of individual TCRs with disease status, and machine learning. In an earlier analysis of over 550 of the donors, high-throughput TCR beta sequencing was used to judge whether each TCR beta V gene segment behaved as functional or pseudogenic. An early release that covered some 640 HLA-typed donors contained around 300 gigabases of sequencing data and around 85 million unique TCR sequences. Among around 400 genotyped donors of the cohort, an average of around 240,000 unique TCR beta nucleotide sequences was sequenced per donor, of which roughly 18% were non-productive. All discovery cohort repertoires had been generated on a single sequencing platform. The genetic ancestry cluster associated with self-reported Caucasian donors included over 80% of the approximately 430 genotyped donors. To study patterns of TCR occurrence, a later analysis re-analyzed previously published TCR beta repertoires from several hundred donors and added high-resolution HLA genotyping. Rather than using new phenotypic data, the later analysis identified candidate immune exposures from TCR beta sequences and from how often those sequences occurred across donors. Along with the 666-subject first cohort, a separate validation cohort of approximately 110 different subjects was used. On the study overall, not on this receptor specifically: Because counts were too low, 15 to 20 rarely observed V segments, including chromosome 9 orphons, were left out of the earlier analysis of 500 to 750 of the donors. A further reported finding was that TCR beta sequences accurately predicted the HLA-A and HLA-B alleles for most subjects in the first cohort. According to a later analysis, parvovirus B19, influenza, CMV and Epstein-Barr virus appeared linked to several top co-occurrence clusters. Only TCR beta chains were sequenced in this cohort, and the absence of alpha or paired-chain data limited detectable features. According to a later analysis, most CMV-associated TCR beta chains appeared to be HLA-restricted, and the HLA associations seemed to be driven largely by CMV exposure. Cytomegalovirus status was reported to be diagnosed by the classifier with high specificity and sensitivity in both the original and validation cohorts. The sequencing pipeline was judged likely to have produced a cluster of highly shared sequence variants as a technical artifact. In a later genetic analysis, fewer N-insertions in productive TCRs were reported among donors in an Asian-associated ancestry cluster than the roughly 670-donor mean. Immune exposure information for the cohort was limited to CMV serostatus. In a later analysis, HLA-associated TCR beta chains showed more clonal expansion and lower generation probabilities than non-associated chains that were equally common. It was suggested by the authors that the approach could potentially be generalized to other disease states and immunological phenotypes. In an earlier analysis of roughly 560 of the donors, most TCR beta V segments were observed in productive rearrangements about 90% or about 30% of the time, broadly matching IMGT annotations. When HLA alleles, especially DR and DQ, strongly co-occurred, TCR associations were difficult to assign to individual alleles. The presence/absence analyses assumed that sequencing depth was roughly uniform across donors, and that assumption may not be true. In a later analysis, the rate of TCR association differed among HLA loci, with DRB1 alleles having the most associated TCRs and HLA-C alleles having the fewest. An association between a missense DCLRE1C variant and V-gene and J-gene trimming of TCR beta chains was found in a later genetic analysis and replicated in an independent cohort. Specific HLA alleles were associated with 16,951 TCR beta sequences at a false discovery rate of 0.05 in a later analysis. A total of fewer than 200 TCR beta chains were listed by the study as associated with cytomegalovirus. A few of the identified cytomegalovirus-associated TCR beta chains were confirmed in vitro to be specific for cytomegalovirus antigens. Because the 87-base-pair reads could not distinguish some IMGT-functional V segments, including TRBV6-2 and TRBV6-3, those segments were excluded. Correlated functional status among segregating V segments might be attributable to linkage disequilibrium, but an unknown experimental factor could not be ruled out. While some public TCRs were present in many individuals, most TCR sequences turned up only very rarely across donors. Because HLA typing was missing for some donors at each locus, association tests included only the typed subset.

The cysteine opens and the phenylalanine closes a CDR3 of 13 amino acids. Just the 39-base CDR3 DNA is kept, in frame starting at base 1. The germline V gene supplies CDR1 WSHSY and CDR2 SAAADI. Trimming accounts for 4 bases at V and 9 bases at J, while the number of junction bases matched to no gene is 4. About this clone: Its antigen is not yet known. No much larger clone exists at a distance of one base, and base qualities are not known.

The cohort consisted of 600 or so healthy bone marrow donors. At the time of sampling, all cohort members were nominally healthy, though unrecorded immune exposures were likely present. The donor was CMV seronegative and belonged to the group of approximately 320 seronegative cohort members. A peripheral blood sample was provided by each donor, and peripheral blood mononuclear cells were used for TCR beta sequencing. Genomic DNA was extracted from the blood cell samples with the Qiagen DNeasy Blood Extraction Kit. Libraries came from the immunoSEQ multiplex PCR assay. For the multiplex PCR, a mixture combining 60 forward primers for TCR Vbeta segments and 13 reverse primers for TCR Jbeta segments was used. The CDR3 region of rearranged TCR beta genes was amplified from genomic DNA with a multiplex PCR assay. The Illumina HiSeq System was used to sequence the amplified TCR beta libraries as 87-base-pair reads. The paper's data handling went like this. A later analysis tallied about 77 million unique TCR beta chains across the 700 or so repertoires, and around 10 million of those chains were shared by two or more donors. Raw reads were error-corrected and collapsed into unique sequences by a nearest-neighbor algorithm in which closely related sequences were merged to remove PCR and sequencing errors. V, D and J gene segments were assigned by aligning CDR3 sequences to IMGT reference sequences. For a sequence to be retained, at least a six-nucleotide match to both a V gene segment and a J gene segment was required. Rearrangements were classified as productive when the CDR3 lacked stop codons and remained in frame with V and J, and all other rearrangements were classified as non-productive. CDR3 was defined according to IMGT convention as the region running from the second conserved V-encoded cysteine to the conserved J-encoded phenylalanine. The earlier analysis of approximately 590 of the donors excluded any sequence lacking an unambiguous match to a single V gene segment. In an earlier analysis of 587 of the donors, a V segment was called functional when productive rearrangements were above 56.7%, and segregating when the standard deviation between donors exceeded 5%. To diagnose cytomegalovirus status from the catalog of TCR beta chain sequences, a statistical classification framework was built. A later analysis assigned V and J genes by comparing TCR nucleotide sequences with IMGT/GENE-DB human TR gene sequences. The TCRdist pipeline was used in a later analysis to assign CDR3 sequences and most-parsimonious VDJ recombination scenarios. A later analysis defined each TCR beta chain by its CDR3 amino acid sequence plus V-gene family, and excluded reads lacking a unique V-gene family. To address suspected cross-contamination and a sequencing artifact, a later analysis removed a few hundred highly shared, low-generation-probability nucleotide sequences. In a later analysis, a clonal expansion index for each public chain was calculated from normalized within-repertoire ranks of inferred template counts. In a later analysis, generation probabilities were computed using a VDJ recombination model fitted to out-of-frame rearrangements, and the results were checked against IGoR. In a later analysis, TCR-TCR, TCR-HLA and TCR-CMV co-occurrence was scored with hypergeometric tests, and a repertoire-size bias correction was applied to TCR pairs. In a later analysis, false discovery rates were estimated by permuting HLA or CMV assignments 20 times. In a later analysis, co-occurring TCRs were grouped using DBSCAN, and TCRdist sequence similarity was added for clustering within HLA-allele-positive subsets. Repertoires with fewer than 30,000 or more than 120,000 public chains, plus five repertoires with anomalous nucleotide sharing, were excluded from co-occurrence clustering. Held by TCRdb, this immuneACCESS table contains in-frame sequences only and omits some clones. Under half of the omission traces to an unresolved V gene where checked; the cause of the rest is unknown. V and J calls plus clone size are reproduced from that table; the DNA served to infer D and trimming. This sample comprises 200,000 to 250,000 clones, roughly 84% of them detected only once. The top ten clonotypes cover roughly 0.26% of the sample.

Sequencing was done on a sample of PBMCs. The sequence links TRBV10-2 to TRBJ1-5, and TRBD1 matches 9 of the central bases. This clonotype was obtained from a girl aged 2 to 10 in good health and CMV-seronegative. The CDR3 is CASSGTGDRPQHF. The nucleotides are TGCGCCAGCAGTGGGACAGGGGATCGGCCCCAGCATTTT.